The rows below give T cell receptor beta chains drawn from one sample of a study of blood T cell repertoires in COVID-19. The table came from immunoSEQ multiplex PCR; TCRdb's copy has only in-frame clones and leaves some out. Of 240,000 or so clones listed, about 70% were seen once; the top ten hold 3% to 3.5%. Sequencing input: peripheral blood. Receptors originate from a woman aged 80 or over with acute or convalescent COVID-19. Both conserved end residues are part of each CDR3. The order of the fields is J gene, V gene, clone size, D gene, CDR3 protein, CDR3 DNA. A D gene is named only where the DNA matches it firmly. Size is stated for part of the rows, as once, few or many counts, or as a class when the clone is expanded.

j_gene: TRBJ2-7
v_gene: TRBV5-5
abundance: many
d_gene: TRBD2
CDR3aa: CASSLGGLAGVSYEQYF
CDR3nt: TGTGCCAGCAGCTTGGGAGGACTAGCGGGTGTCTCCTACGAGCAGTACTTC

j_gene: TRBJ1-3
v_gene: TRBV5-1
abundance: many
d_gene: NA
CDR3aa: CASSLNQVWTPGNTIYF
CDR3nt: TGCGCCAGCAGCTTGAATCAGGTCTGGACTCCTGGAAACACCATATATTTT

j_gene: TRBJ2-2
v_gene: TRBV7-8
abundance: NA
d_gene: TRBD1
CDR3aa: CASSSRDRGFPSAGELFF
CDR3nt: TGTGCCAGCAGCTCCCGGGACAGGGGTTTTCCAAGCGCCGGGGAGCTGTTTTTT

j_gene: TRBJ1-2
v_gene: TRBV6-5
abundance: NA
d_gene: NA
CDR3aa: CASNFGGRGGGYTF
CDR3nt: TGTGCCAGCAACTTCGGCGGGCGGGGAGGGGGCTACACCTTC

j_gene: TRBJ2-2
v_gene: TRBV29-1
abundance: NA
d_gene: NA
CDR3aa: CSVRLNSRELFF
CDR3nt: TGCAGCGTTCGACTGAATTCGAGGGAGCTGTTTTTT

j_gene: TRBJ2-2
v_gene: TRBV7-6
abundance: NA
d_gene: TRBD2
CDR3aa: CASSPGLAGRTGELFF
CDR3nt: TGTGCCAGCAGCCCTGGGCTAGCGGGGCGGACCGGGGAGCTGTTTTTT

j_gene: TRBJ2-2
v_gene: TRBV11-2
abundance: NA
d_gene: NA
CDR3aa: CASSSSRINTGELFF
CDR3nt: TGTGCCAGCAGCTCCTCTAGGATTAACACCGGGGAGCTGTTTTTT

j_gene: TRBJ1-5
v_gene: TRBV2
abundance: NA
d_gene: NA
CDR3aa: CASSRLRDINQPQHF
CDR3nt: TGTGCCAGCAGTAGACTCCGGGACATTAATCAGCCCCAGCATTTT

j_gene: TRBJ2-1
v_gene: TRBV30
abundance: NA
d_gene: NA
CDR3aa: CAWSVDFANEQFF
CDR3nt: TGTGCCTGGAGTGTCGACTTCGCAAATGAGCAGTTCTTC

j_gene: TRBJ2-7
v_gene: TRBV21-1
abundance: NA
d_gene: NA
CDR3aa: CASSNHPGQGSRYEQYF
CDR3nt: TGTGCCAGCAGCAACCACCCGGGACAGGGATCCCGCTACGAGCAGTACTTC

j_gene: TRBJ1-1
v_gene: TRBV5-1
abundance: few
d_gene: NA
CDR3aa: CASSDGGRTEAFF
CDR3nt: TGCGCCAGCAGCGACGGGGGGCGGACTGAAGCTTTCTTT

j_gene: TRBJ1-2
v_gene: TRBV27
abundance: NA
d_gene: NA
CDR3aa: CASSLQGYYGYTF
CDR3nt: TGTGCCAGCAGTTTACAGGGCTACTATGGCTACACCTTC

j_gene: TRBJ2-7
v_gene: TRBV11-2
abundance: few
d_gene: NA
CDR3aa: CASSLGGVPSYEQYF
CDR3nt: TGTGCCAGCAGCTTAGGGGGGGTCCCCTCCTACGAGCAGTACTTC

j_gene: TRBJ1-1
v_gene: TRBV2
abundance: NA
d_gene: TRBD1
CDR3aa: CASRRDRMETEAFF
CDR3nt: TGTGCCAGCAGGAGGGACAGAATGGAGACTGAAGCTTTCTTT

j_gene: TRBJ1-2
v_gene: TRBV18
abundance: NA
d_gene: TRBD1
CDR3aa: CASSPLEDRGVYGYTF
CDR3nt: TGTGCCAGCTCACCTCTAGAGGACAGGGGGGTCTATGGCTACACCTTC

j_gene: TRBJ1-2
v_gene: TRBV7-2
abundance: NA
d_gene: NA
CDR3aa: CASSLRDGGYGYTF
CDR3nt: TGTGCCAGCAGCTTAAGAGACGGGGGCTATGGCTACACCTTC

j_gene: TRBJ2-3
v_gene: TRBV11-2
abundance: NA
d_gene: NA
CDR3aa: CASSLAGGSADTQYF
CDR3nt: TGTGCCAGCAGCTTAGCCGGTGGCAGCGCAGATACGCAGTATTTT

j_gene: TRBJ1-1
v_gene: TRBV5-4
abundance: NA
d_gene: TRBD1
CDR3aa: CASSYDREENTEAFF
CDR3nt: TGTGCCAGCAGCTACGACAGGGAGGAGAACACTGAAGCTTTCTTT

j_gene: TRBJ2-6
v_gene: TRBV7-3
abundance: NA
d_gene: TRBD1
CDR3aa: CASSPQTGAGANVLTF
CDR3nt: TGTGCCAGCAGCCCGCAGACAGGGGCTGGGGCCAACGTCCTGACTTTC

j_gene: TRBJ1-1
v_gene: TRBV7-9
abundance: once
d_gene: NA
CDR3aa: CASSPQQGGYSEAFF
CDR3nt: TGTGCCAGCAGCCCCCAGCAGGGTGGCTACTCTGAAGCTTTCTTT

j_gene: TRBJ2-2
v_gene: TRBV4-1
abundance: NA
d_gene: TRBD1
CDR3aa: CASGQGWTGNPGELFF
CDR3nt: TGCGCCAGCGGCCAAGGGTGGACAGGGAACCCCGGGGAGCTGTTTTTT

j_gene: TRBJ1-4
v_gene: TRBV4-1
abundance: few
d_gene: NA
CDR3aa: CASSQDLRRNEKLFF
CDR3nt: TGCGCCAGCAGCCAAGATCTTCGGAGAAATGAAAAACTGTTTTTT

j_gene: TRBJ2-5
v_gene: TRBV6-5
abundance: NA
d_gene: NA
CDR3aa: CASSYSGAETQYF
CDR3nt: TGTGCCAGCAGTTACTCGGGGGCAGAGACCCAGTACTTC

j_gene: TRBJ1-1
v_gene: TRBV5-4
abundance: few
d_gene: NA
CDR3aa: CASSLGGETEAFF
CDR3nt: TGTGCCAGCAGCTTGGGAGGCGAGACGGAAGCTTTCTTT

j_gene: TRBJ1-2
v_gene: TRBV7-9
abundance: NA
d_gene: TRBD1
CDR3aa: CASSLDRAAGENYGYTF
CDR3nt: TGTGCCAGCAGCTTGGACAGGGCTGCCGGGGAAAACTATGGCTACACCTTC

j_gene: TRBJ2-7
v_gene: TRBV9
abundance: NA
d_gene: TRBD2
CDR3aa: CASSVGGSEQYF
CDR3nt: TGTGCCAGCAGCGTGGGGGGGTCCGAGCAGTACTTC

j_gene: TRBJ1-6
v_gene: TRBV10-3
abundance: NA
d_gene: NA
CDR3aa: CAISGGESPLHF
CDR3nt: TGTGCCATCAGTGGGGGAGAATCACCCCTCCACTTT

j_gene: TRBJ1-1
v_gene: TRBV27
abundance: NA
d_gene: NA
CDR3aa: CASSLGEGTEAFF
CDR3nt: TGTGCCAGCAGTTTAGGGGAGGGCACTGAAGCTTTCTTT

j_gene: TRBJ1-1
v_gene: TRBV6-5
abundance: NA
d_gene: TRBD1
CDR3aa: CASRTGGMNTEAFF
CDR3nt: TGTGCCAGCCGTACAGGGGGCATGAACACTGAAGCTTTCTTT

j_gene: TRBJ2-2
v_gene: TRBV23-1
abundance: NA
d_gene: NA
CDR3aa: CASSQQDRVPGELFF
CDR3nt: TGCGCCAGCAGTCAACAAGACAGAGTCCCCGGGGAGCTGTTTTTT

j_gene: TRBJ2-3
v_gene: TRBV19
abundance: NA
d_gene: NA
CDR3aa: CASSIWDSSGTDTQYF
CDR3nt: TGTGCCAGTAGTATTTGGGACTCCTCTGGCACAGATACGCAGTATTTT

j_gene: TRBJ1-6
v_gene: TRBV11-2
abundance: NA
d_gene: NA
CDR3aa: CASSLEQAGSTYNSPLHF
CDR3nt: TGTGCCAGCAGCTTAGAACAGGCAGGGTCGACCTATAATTCACCCCTCCACTTT

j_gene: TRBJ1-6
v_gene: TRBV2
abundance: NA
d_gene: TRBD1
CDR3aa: CASRVGTGLNSPLHF
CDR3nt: TGTGCCAGCAGGGTTGGGACAGGCCTTAATTCACCCCTCCACTTT

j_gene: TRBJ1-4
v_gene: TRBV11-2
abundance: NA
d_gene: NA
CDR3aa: CASSLRTNEKLFF
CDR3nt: TGTGCCAGCAGCTTGAGGACTAATGAAAAACTGTTTTTT

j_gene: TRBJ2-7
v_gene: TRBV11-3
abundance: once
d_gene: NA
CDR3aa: CASSLDRGGEQYF
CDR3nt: TGTGCCAGCAGCTTAGACCGGGGAGGAGAGCAGTACTTC

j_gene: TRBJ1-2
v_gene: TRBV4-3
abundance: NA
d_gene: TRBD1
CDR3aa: CASSQGQGGYGYTF
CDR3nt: TGCGCCAGCAGCCAAGGACAGGGGGGCTATGGCTACACCTTC

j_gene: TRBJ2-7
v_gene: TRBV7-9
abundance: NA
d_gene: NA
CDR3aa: CASSLEGGVLYEQYF
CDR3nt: TGTGCCAGCAGCTTAGAAGGGGGTGTCCTCTACGAGCAGTACTTC

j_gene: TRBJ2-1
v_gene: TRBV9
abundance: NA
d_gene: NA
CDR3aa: CASSVQGASYNEQFF
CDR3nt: TGTGCCAGCAGCGTACAAGGGGCGTCCTACAATGAGCAGTTCTTC

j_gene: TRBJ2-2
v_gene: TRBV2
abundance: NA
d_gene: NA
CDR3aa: CASRRAGEITGELFF
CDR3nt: TGTGCCAGCCGAAGGGCAGGGGAGATCACCGGGGAGCTGTTTTTT

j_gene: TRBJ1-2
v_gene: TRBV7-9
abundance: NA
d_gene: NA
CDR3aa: CASSFRTDSSNYGYTF
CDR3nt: TGTGCCAGCAGCTTTAGGACAGACTCAAGTAACTATGGCTACACCTTC

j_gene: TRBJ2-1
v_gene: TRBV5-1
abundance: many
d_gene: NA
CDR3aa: CASSLGTASVTYNEQFF
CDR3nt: TGCGCCAGCAGCTTGGGGACAGCAAGCGTAACCTACAATGAGCAGTTCTTC

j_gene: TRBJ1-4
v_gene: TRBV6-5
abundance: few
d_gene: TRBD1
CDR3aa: CASRGQGTNEKLFF
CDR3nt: TGTGCCAGCAGGGGACAGGGGACTAATGAAAAACTGTTTTTT

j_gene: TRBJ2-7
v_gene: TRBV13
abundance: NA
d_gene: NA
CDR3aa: CASSRRERGGAYEQYF
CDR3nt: TGTGCCAGCAGCCGCCGGGAAAGGGGGGGGGCCTACGAGCAGTACTTC